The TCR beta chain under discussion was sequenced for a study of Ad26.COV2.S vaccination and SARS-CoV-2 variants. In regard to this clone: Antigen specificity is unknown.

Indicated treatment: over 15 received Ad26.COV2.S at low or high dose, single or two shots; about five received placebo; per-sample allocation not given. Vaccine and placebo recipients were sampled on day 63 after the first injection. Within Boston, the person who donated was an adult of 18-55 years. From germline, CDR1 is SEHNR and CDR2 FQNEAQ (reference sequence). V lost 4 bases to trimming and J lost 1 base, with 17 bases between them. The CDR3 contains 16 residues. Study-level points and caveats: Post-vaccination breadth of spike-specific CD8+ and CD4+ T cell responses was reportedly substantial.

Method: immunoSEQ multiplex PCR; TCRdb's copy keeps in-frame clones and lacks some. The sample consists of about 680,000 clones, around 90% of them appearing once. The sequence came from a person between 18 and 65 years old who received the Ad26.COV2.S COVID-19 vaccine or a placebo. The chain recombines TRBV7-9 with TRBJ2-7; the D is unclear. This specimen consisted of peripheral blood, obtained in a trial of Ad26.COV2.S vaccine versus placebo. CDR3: CASSYLPYMNSYEQYF. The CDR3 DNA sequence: TGTGCCAGCAGCTACTTACCCTACATGAATTCCTACGAGCAGTACTTC.